This T cell receptor beta chain was captured in a study of blood T cell repertoires in COVID-19. Study context: Samples representing acute and convalescent COVID-19 were sourced from the United States, Italy and Spain. PBMCs, B-cell-depleted T cells, or T cells provided the cDNA or gDNA that made up the material.

V was pared by 7 bases and J by 0 bases, with 15 bases between. This CDR3 contains 16 residues. The germline CDR1 and CDR2 sequences are LNHDA and SQIVND (reference sequence). Original analysis: Scientists estimated how many nucleated cells there were by amplifying reference gene primers. Sequencing used immunoSEQ multiplex PCR; TCRdb keeps in-frame clones, though not all of them. That table furnishes V, J and clone size, whereas the DNA furnished D and trimming. The sample yields about 53,000 clones, 70% to 90% seen once. The chain has TRBV19 and TRBJ2-2; a weak D match, TRBD2 (6 bases). The sample comprised peripheral blood. This clonotype was obtained from a man at least 80 years old with acute or convalescent COVID-19. CDR3: CASTKRRGANTGELFF. CDR3 coding DNA: TGTGCCAGTACTAAACGGCGGGGTGCGAACACCGGGGAGCTGTTTTTT.